This TCR beta chain is drawn from a study of T cell responses to AZD1222 COVID-19 vaccine. General study points: Most donors were white British and more were female, and clonal diversity was possibly underestimated.

Method: immunoSEQ multiplex PCR; TCRdb's copy keeps in-frame clones and lacks some. The sample consists of hundreds of thousands of clones, 90% to 95% of them appearing once. Notes on this clone: What it binds is unknown.

Trimming left V 5 bases short and J 5 bases short, with 16 bases between. The CDR3 extends over 15 amino acids. Per germline, CDR1 SNHLY and CDR2 FYNNEI. This receptor was obtained from an adult in good health. The V call is TRBV2, the J call TRBJ1-5, with D perhaps TRBD1 (6 bases). The sample here was peripheral blood, taken on day 0 of MenACWY control vaccination. In nucleotides, the CDR3 is TGTGCCAGCAGTTCGGGGGGGCCGAGCTATCAGCCCCAGCATTTT. It is translated as CASSSGGPSYQPQHF.